Presented here are 18 T cell receptor beta chains from one specimen sequenced in a study of beta chain features in type 1 diabetes. Sequenced material consisted of expressed TCRB transcripts (all of the isolated RNA was reverse transcribed). Produced via immunoSEQ multiplex PCR; TCRdb's table is partial and in-frame only. This table has some 150,000 clones, under 60% appearing once. Sequencing was done on a sample of Tregs from blood. These receptors were obtained from a man aged 18 to 30 in good health.

The chain employs TRBV10-3 and TRBJ1-1; TRBD1 matches at 7 bases. Germline loops: CDR1 ENHRY, CDR2 SYGVKD. This CDR3 has 14 amino acids. V gave up 6 bases and J gave up 0 bases; unmatched junction bases: 4. CDR3 region: CAIRGQLLNTEAFF. For the CDR3, the DNA is TGTGCCATCAGGGGACAGCTCTTGAACACTGAAGCTTTCTTT.

The J gene is TRBJ2-5, the V gene TRBV28; weak D call: TRBD1 (5 bases). Between the trimmed V and J ends, which lost 3 bases and 1 base, there was a span of 12 bases. CDR3 length: 15 residues. Germline V gene lookup returns CDR1 MDHEN and CDR2 SYDVKM. The CDR3 nucleotides read TGTGCCAGCAGTTTTATCTGGGGCAGCCAAGAGACCCAGTACTTC. The encoded protein is CASSFIWGSQETQYF. The full variable domain, in which reference TRBV28 and TRBJ2-5 provide the parts outside the CDR3, is DVKVTQSSRYLVKRTGEKVFLECVQDMDHENMFWYRQDPGLGLRLIYFSYDVKMKEKGDIPEGYSVSREKKERFSLILESASTNQTSMYLCASSFIWGSQETQYFGPGTRLLVL.

The chain uses TRBV7-2 and TRBJ2-7; 10 bases line up with TRBD1. The CDR3 totals 14 residues. V lost 11 bases, J lost 2 bases, and 9 bases stayed unmatched. CDR1 and CDR2 from the germline V gene are SGHTA and FQGNSA. The CDR3 DNA follows: TGTGCCTCGAAGGAGGGACAGGGGACCTACGAGCAGTACTTC. Translated, it gives CASKEGQGTYEQYF. Based on the CDR3 plus reference TRBV7-2 and TRBJ2-7, the full variable domain is GAGVSQSPSNKVTEKGKDVELRCDPISGHTALYWYRQSLGQGLEFLIYFQGNSAPDKSGLPSDRFSAERTGGSVSTLTIQRTQQEDSAVYLCASKEGQGTYEQYFGPGTRLTVT.

This chain uses TRBV5-6 with TRBJ1-6; D perhaps matches TRBD1 (6 bases). Germline values: CDR1 SGHDT, CDR2 YYEEEE. The CDR3 totals 14 residues. The germline V and J ends were trimmed by 2 bases and 7 bases, with 10 bases remaining between them. CDR3 in DNA: TGTGCCAGCAGCTTCAGGGGCTCAAATTCACCCCTCCACTTT. Translating gives CASSFRGSNSPLHF.

This chain links TRBV6-6 with TRBJ2-2, with a weak D call TRBD2 (6 bases). This CDR3 contains 14 residues. The germline V gene has CDR1 MNHNY and CDR2 SVGAGI (reference sequence). The V end was cut by 6 bases, the J end by 7 bases, with 15 bases between. The CDR3 coding sequence is TGTGCCAGCAGCCGGGGGAGATTCGGCGGGGAGCTGTTTTTT. Translation gives CASSRGRFGGELFF.

The sample holds a few counts of this clone. This chain joins TRBV5-4 and TRBJ2-3; 9 bases are a match to TRBD2. The ends lost 4 bases at V and 4 bases at J; junction bases unmatched: 10. This CDR3 has 16 residues. CDR1 is SGHNT, CDR2 YYREEE, per germline (reference sequence). CDR3 DNA sequence: TGTGCCAGCAGCGTGGGAAGCGGGAGGATCGCAGATACGCAGTATTTT. Amino acids: CASSVGSGRIADTQYF.

This chain connects TRBV6-1 to TRBJ2-2, with D possibly matching TRBD1 (5 bases). The CDR3 is made up of 15 amino acids. The germline V and J ends were trimmed by 4 bases and 2 bases, with 11 bases remaining between them. Germline CDR1 and CDR2: MNHNS and SASEGT. DNA for the CDR3: TGTGCCAGCAGTGGACTCGACAGTAACACCGGGGAGCTGTTTTTT. Translation gives CASSGLDSNTGELFF.

This sequence joins TRBV5-1 and TRBJ2-7, with 9 bases fitting TRBD2. Germline trimming cut 5 bases from V and 2 bases from J; bases unmatched to any gene: 5. Per germline, CDR1 SGHRS and CDR2 YFSETQ. This CDR3 contains 14 residues. The CDR3 nucleotides are TGCGCCAGCAGAGCGGCTAGCGGGGCCTACGAGCAGTACTTC. The encoded protein is CASRAASGAYEQYF.

This clone has a handful of counts. J is TRBJ2-5 and V is TRBV30; perhaps TRBD2 as D (5 bases). V dropped 1 base and J dropped 11 bases, with 11 bases sitting between them. Germline assignment: CDR1 GTSNPN and CDR2 SVGIG (reference sequence). This CDR3 has 11 residues. The CDR3 is CAWSAPREQYF. CDR3 bases: TGTGCCTGGAGTGCCCCGAGGGAGCAGTACTTC.

This clone was counted only a few times. This rearrangement joins TRBV19 to TRBJ1-1; weak D call: TRBD1 (6 bases). V shed 10 bases and J shed 6 bases, with 18 bases lying between them. The V gene's germline CDR1 is LNHDA and CDR2 SQIVND (reference sequence). The length of the CDR3 is 13 residues. The DNA of the CDR3 is TGTGCCACGGTAAGGGGGGGATTCGCTGAAGCTTTCTTT. As protein: CATVRGGFAEAFF.

This clone was detected a few times. This chain uses TRBV7-2 with TRBJ1-2; 8 nucleotides agree with TRBD1. The germline gives CDR1 SGHTA, CDR2 FQGNSA. With 0 bases clipped from V and 7 bases from J, the junction kept 4 bases outside the gene matches. The CDR3 is made up of 14 amino acids. The CDR3 region has the DNA TGTGCCAGCAGCTTAGCGGACAGGGCTGGTGGCTACACCTTC. Amino acids: CASSLADRAGGYTF.

This clone appeared a few times. The chain carries TRBV27 and TRBJ2-3; D remains unclear. V gave up 5 bases and J gave up 6 bases, with 9 bases separating them. Germline assignment: CDR1 MNHEY and CDR2 SMNVEV (reference sequence). CDR3 length equals 12 residues. This CDR3 is CASSPGPDTQYF. The CDR3 DNA is TGTGCCAGCAGTCCCGGTCCGGATACGCAGTATTTT.

DNA for the CDR3: TGTGCCAGCAGTTTATACGGCACTGAAGCTTTCTTT. It yields the protein CASSLYGTEAFF. The rearrangement uses TRBV28 and TRBJ1-1; D is unresolved. The length of the CDR3 is 12 residues. V lost 1 base to trimming and J lost 4 bases, with 4 bases between them. Germline V CDR1 and CDR2: MDHEN, SYDVKM.

The rearrangement joins TRBV7-3 to TRBJ1-2; D unresolved. Germline CDR1 and CDR2: SGHTA and FQGTGA. This CDR3 is built from 13 residues. Between the trimmed V and J ends, which lost 3 bases and 7 bases, there was a span of 12 bases. For the CDR3, the DNA is TGTGCCAGCAGCTTGTCGAGGGTCACTGGCTACACCTTC. This gives the protein CASSLSRVTGYTF.

V and J are TRBV28 and TRBJ1-2; 11 bases match TRBD1. With V trimmed by 5 bases and J by 7 bases, 12 bases remained unmatched. The CDR3 length is 16 residues. Germline CDR1 and CDR2: MDHEN and SYDVKM. The CDR3 protein is CASSRRTGGAGRGYTF. In DNA, the CDR3 is TGTGCCAGCAGTCGACGGACAGGGGGCGCAGGTCGTGGCTACACCTTC.

The rearrangement links TRBV27 to TRBJ2-1; 9 bases agree with TRBD2. Germline V gene data show CDR1 as MNHEY and CDR2 as SMNVEV (reference sequence). CDR3 length equals 17 residues. After removal of 5 bases from V and 0 bases from J, the junction contained 8 bases not matched to a gene. In nucleotides, the CDR3 is TGTGCCAGCAGTACGACTAGCGGCGAAAGCTCCTACAATGAGCAGTTCTTC. Amino acid sequence: CASSTTSGESSYNEQFF.

The chain links TRBV4-2 to TRBJ1-6, with D unclear. Looked up from germline, CDR1 is LGHNA and CDR2 is YNFKEQ. The V end was cut by 0 bases, the J end by 10 bases, with 10 bases between. The CDR3 loop spans 14 amino acids. CDR3 in DNA: TGTGCCAGCAGCCAAGACAGGTGGATCTCACCCCTCCACTTT. Protein sequence: CASSQDRWISPLHF.

The chain employs TRBV5-6 and TRBJ2-2; possible D gene TRBD2, 6 bases. The CDR3 is 15 residues long. Trimming removed 4 bases from V and 2 bases from J, with 12 bases in between. Germline-derived CDR1 and CDR2 are SGHDT and YYEEEE. CDR3 sequence (DNA): TGTGCCAGCAGCGGCCGGGGACTTAACACCGGGGAGCTGTTTTTT. It translates to CASSGRGLNTGELFF.